This T cell receptor (beta chain) was observed in a study of cytomegalovirus exposure and HLA in healthy donors. The CDR3 has 15 amino acids. The junction had 3 bases not matched to a gene; V was cut back by 0 bases and J by 7 bases. CDR1 is MNHNS, CDR2 SASEGT, per germline. Regarding the study as a whole: Several of the most significant clusters were apparently associated with common viral pathogens in a later analysis. Cytomegalovirus status, reportedly, was diagnosed with high specificity and sensitivity by the classifier.

The PCR contained 60 Vbeta and 13 Jbeta primers. Libraries were prepared by immunoSEQ multiplex PCR; TCRdb keeps only in-frame clonotypes and omits some of them. The table lists about 94,000 clones, more than 75% of them singletons. This clone was recorded a few times. Antigen unknown. The specimen sequenced was PBMCs. This TCR was sampled from a human donor in good health. The chain has TRBV6-1 and TRBJ1-5, with 10 bases identical to TRBD1. CDR3 in DNA: TGTGCCAGCAGTGAAGCGACAGGGGGCTGGCAGCCCCAGCATTTT. Translated: CASSEATGGWQPQHF.